This passage covers 30 T cell receptor beta chains from one sample sequenced in a study of high-grade serous ovarian cancer treatment subgroups. Profiling relied on immunoSEQ multiplex PCR, and the TCRdb table lists in-frame clones only, not all of them. This table holds around 8,000 clones, 62% found once. Tumor samples were obtained before definitive surgery or chemotherapy. Sequenced input: tumor tissue. These TCRs come from a human donor with high-grade serous ovarian cancer.

This clone was detected a few times. The V call is TRBV5-1, the J call TRBJ1-2, with 11 positions matching TRBD1. Germline V gene lookup returns CDR1 SGHRS and CDR2 YFSETQ. CDR3 length: 15 residues. Trimming cost V 3 bases and J 6 bases; bases outside gene matches: 7. The CDR3 bases are TGCGCCAGCAGCTCGGCGGGACAGGGGGAGGATGGCTACACCTTC. Its protein is CASSSAGQGEDGYTF.

This chain joins TRBV7-8 and TRBJ2-7, with D possibly matching TRBD2 (6 bases). V was cut by 1 base and J by 5 bases, with 18 bases left in between. The CDR3 extends over 16 amino acids. CDR1 and CDR2 from the germline V gene are SGHVS and FQNEAQ. The CDR3 region has the DNA TGTGCCAGCAGCTTAGATCCTCTCGGGGGAGAGGACGAGCAGTACTTC. Translated: CASSLDPLGGEDEQYF. The entire variable domain, with the rest obtained from reference TRBV7-8 and TRBJ2-7, is as follows: GAGVSQSPRYKVAKRGQDVALRCDPISGHVSLFWYQQALGQGPEFLTYFQNEAQLDKSGLPSDRFFAERPEGSVSTLKIQRTQQEDSAVYLCASSLDPLGGEDEQYFGPGTRLTVT.

The genes are TRBV27 and TRBJ2-2; 13 nucleotides align to TRBD2. CDR1 MNHEY and CDR2 SMNVEV come from the germline V gene (reference sequence). The CDR3 sequence is 18 residues long. V lost 5 bases and J lost 1; bases outside the gene matches: 7. CDR3 protein: CASSPRRLAGGNTGELFF. DNA of the CDR3: TGTGCCAGCAGTCCCCGTCGACTAGCGGGAGGGAACACCGGGGAGCTGTTTTTT.

This clone has just a few counts. The rearrangement links TRBV28 to TRBJ1-2; D perhaps matches TRBD1 (6 bases). Germline assignment: CDR1 MDHEN and CDR2 SYDVKM. The CDR3 runs to 14 residues. Trimming shortened V by 6 bases and J by 2 bases, and 13 bases separated the two germline ends. The DNA of the CDR3 is TGTGCCAGCAGCTTGTCAGGGGCCAACTATGGCTACACCTTC. Translation: CASSLSGANYGYTF.

The gene calls are TRBV5-1 and TRBJ2-1; tentatively, D is TRBD2 (6 bases). CDR3 size: 15 residues. Germline V gives CDR1 SGHRS, CDR2 YFSETQ. V lost 2 bases and J 2 bases, leaving 11 bases between the germline ends. DNA for the CDR3: TGCGCCAGCAGCTTTGAGCGGGTTACCTACAATGAGCAGTTCTTC. Translating gives CASSFERVTYNEQFF.

The V call is TRBV18, the J call TRBJ1-1; weak D call: TRBD1 (5 bases). This CDR3 contains 15 residues. Germline lookup yields CDR1 KGHSH and CDR2 LQKENI. With 3 bases removed from V and 0 bases from J, the gap between germline ends came to 11 bases. CDR3 DNA sequence: TGTGCCAGCTCACCGATTGACAGTATGAACACTGAAGCTTTCTTT. Amino acid sequence: CASSPIDSMNTEAFF.

Comments on this clone: The same CDR3 arises from other DNA sequences in this sample as well. CDR3 residues: CASSQDGGNEQYF. As DNA, the CDR3 is TGCGCCAGCAGCCAAGACGGGGGAAACGAGCAGTACTTC. The chain has TRBV4-1 and TRBJ2-7, with D possibly TRBD2 on 6 matching bases. V shed 0 bases and J shed 5 bases, with 8 bases lying between them. Germline CDR1 and CDR2: MGHRA and YSYEKL. There are 13 residues in the CDR3.

The chain links TRBV7-2 to TRBJ2-7, with D possibly being TRBD1 or TRBD2 (5 bases each). V was cut by 3 bases and J by 7 bases, with 16 bases left in between. Germline V gene sequence: CDR1 SGHTA, CDR2 FQGNSA. CDR3 length: 14 residues. The CDR3 DNA sequence: TGTGCCAGCAGCTTGTCCAGGGACCAACGGGAGCAGTACTTC. Protein: CASSLSRDQREQYF.

The chain is built from TRBV7-2 and TRBJ1-2; D uncertain. Germline V gives CDR1 SGHTA, CDR2 FQGNSA. V was pared by 4 bases and J by 5 bases, with 11 bases between. The length of the CDR3 is 13 residues. Written as DNA, the CDR3 is TGTGCCAGCAGCTCTATGCAGGAGTATGGCTACACCTTC. Amino acid sequence: CASSSMQEYGYTF.

The sample holds a few counts of this clone. V gene TRBV7-2 combines with J gene TRBJ1-1; D uncertain. The CDR3 totals 12 residues. Trimming left V 4 bases short and J 8 bases short, with 11 bases between. CDR1 and CDR2 (germline): SGHTA, FQGNSA. CDR3 in DNA: TGTGCCAGCAGCTCATACTTAGAAGAAGCTTTCTTT. Amino acids: CASSSYLEEAFF. The variable domain in full, with the rest retrieved from reference TRBV7-2 and TRBJ1-1, is GAGVSQSPSNKVTEKGKDVELRCDPISGHTALYWYRQSLGQGLEFLIYFQGNSAPDKSGLPSDRFSAERTGGSVSTLTIQRTQQEDSAVYLCASSSYLEEAFFGQGTRLTVV.

By proportion, this clone is large. The chain employs TRBV7-9 and TRBJ1-1, with D unclear. The CDR3 covers 15 residues. Per the germline V gene, CDR1 is SEHNR and CDR2 is FQNEAQ (reference sequence). V lost 5 bases, J lost 2 bases, and 15 bases lay in between. The CDR3 DNA sequence: TGTGCCAGCAGCCCCTGGGAGAATCTAAACACTGAAGCTTTCTTT. This gives the protein CASSPWENLNTEAFF.

V gene TRBV7-9 combines with J gene TRBJ1-3; D is unresolved. Germline V gene sequence: CDR1 SEHNR, CDR2 FQNEAQ (reference sequence). The V and J ends lost 2 bases and 3 bases respectively, with 17 bases between them. This CDR3 is built from 17 residues. CDR3 sequence reads: CASSLLEAVSRGNTIYF. The DNA of the CDR3 is TGTGCCAGCAGCTTATTAGAAGCTGTCAGTCGTGGAAACACCATATATTTT.

This clone counts as medium-sized. This chain joins TRBV28 and TRBJ2-2, with TRBD1 matching over 8 bases. J lost 5 bases, V lost 1 base, and 3 bases had no gene match. Germline V CDR1 and CDR2: MDHEN, SYDVKM. The CDR3 length is 15 residues. CDR3 sequence reads: CASSLFTGGTGELFF. The CDR3 coding sequence is TGTGCCAGCAGTTTATTCACAGGGGGAACCGGGGAGCTGTTTTTT.

This clone was detected a few times. The chain recombines TRBV4-1 with TRBJ1-5; no definite D call. V lost 4 bases and J lost 5, with 15 bases in between. Germline V lookup: CDR1 MGHRA, CDR2 YSYEKL. This CDR3 has 15 residues. The CDR3 DNA reads TGCGCCAGCAGCCCATCTAACATGAGGGATCAGCCCCAGCATTTT. It encodes CASSPSNMRDQPQHF.

This clone has only a few counts. V usage is TRBV28 and J usage is TRBJ2-1; the match to TRBD2 covers 7 bases. This CDR3 contains 13 residues. CDR1 and CDR2 from the germline V gene are MDHEN and SYDVKM. The junction had 7 bases not matched to a gene; V was cut back by 7 bases and J by 7 bases. CDR3 amino acids: CASTLPGGNEQFF. The CDR3 coding sequence is TGTGCCAGCACCTTGCCCGGGGGGAATGAGCAGTTCTTC. The full variable domain, rest sourced from reference TRBV28 and TRBJ2-1, is DVKVTQSSRYLVKRTGEKVFLECVQDMDHENMFWYRQDPGLGLRLIYFSYDVKMKEKGDIPEGYSVSREKKERFSLILESASTNQTSMYLCASTLPGGNEQFFGPGTRLTVL.

The V and J genes are TRBV18 and TRBJ2-1, with TRBD2 as a possible D gene (5 bases). The V end was cut by 0 bases, the J end by 8 bases, with 8 bases between. Germline CDR1 reads KGHSH; CDR2 reads LQKENI. CDR3 length: 13 amino acids. The CDR3 loop is CASSPPARDEQFF. CDR3 nucleotides: TGTGCCAGCTCACCACCGGCGAGGGATGAGCAGTTCTTC.

The chain couples TRBV4-2 to TRBJ2-2; D assignment may be TRBD1 or TRBD2 (5 bases each). This CDR3 has 15 amino acids. Germline V gene data show CDR1 as LGHNA and CDR2 as YNFKEQ. V lost 3 bases to trimming and J lost 5 bases, with 13 bases between them. CDR3 amino acids: CASSHHQGETGELFF. In nucleotides, the CDR3 is TGTGCCAGCAGCCATCACCAGGGAGAGACCGGGGAGCTGTTTTTT.

The V gene is TRBV2, the J gene TRBJ1-4, with a possible D match to TRBD1 (6 bases). The germline gives CDR1 SNHLY, CDR2 FYNNEI. Trimming removed 6 bases at V and 4 bases at J, with 12 bases between. The CDR3 totals 14 residues. CDR3 sequence: CASRRTDLNEKLFF. CDR3 bases: TGTGCCAGCAGAAGGACAGACCTTAATGAAAAACTGTTTTTT.

This clone is deemed medium-sized (0.01 to 0.1%). V gene TRBV27 combines with J gene TRBJ2-7; D ambiguous. V was cut by 7 bases and J by 0 bases, with 16 bases left in between. Germline V gene sequence: CDR1 MNHEY, CDR2 SMNVEV (reference sequence). This CDR3 region has 15 residues. CDR3 DNA sequence: TGTGCCAGCAAAAAACAAGCATCAAGCTCCTACGAGCAGTACTTC. Its protein is CASKKQASSSYEQYF.

V is TRBV6-5 and J is TRBJ2-3; TRBD2 matches at 8 bases. Germline assignment: CDR1 MNHEY and CDR2 SVGAGI. The V and J ends lost 5 bases and 7 bases, in that order; junction bases with no gene match: 2. The CDR3 consists of 12 residues. Here the CDR3 reads CASSAGGNTQYF. DNA for the CDR3: TGTGCCAGCAGTGCGGGGGGCAATACGCAGTATTTT.

The rearrangement uses TRBV6-6 and TRBJ1-1; 7 positions match TRBD1. Per the germline V gene, CDR1 is MNHNY and CDR2 is SVGAGI (reference sequence). V was clipped by 6 bases and J by 4 bases; unmatched bases: 5. The CDR3 loop spans 13 amino acids. CDR3: CASRRDRATEAFF. CDR3 nucleotides: TGTGCCAGCAGACGAGACAGGGCCACTGAAGCTTTCTTT.

The J gene is TRBJ2-5, the V gene TRBV6-6, with D uncertain. The germline V and J ends were trimmed by 5 bases and 4 bases, with 11 bases remaining between them. This CDR3 comprises 13 residues. Germline lookup yields CDR1 MNHNY and CDR2 SVGAGI (reference sequence). The CDR3 nucleotides are TGTGCCAGCAGTCCCAGTACCCCAGAGACCCAGTACTTC. Its protein is CASSPSTPETQYF.

Within the sample, this clone is medium-sized. The rearrangement links TRBV5-6 to TRBJ2-7, with 7 bases aligning to TRBD2. The CDR3 is 15 amino acids. The germline CDR1 and CDR2 sequences are SGHDT and YYEEEE. Unmatched junction bases numbered 11, after V lost 6 bases and J lost 2 bases. CDR3 bases: TGTGCCAGCACCCCCGGGGGGTCAGGCGCCTACGAGCAGTACTTC. Translation: CASTPGGSGAYEQYF.

In this sample, this clone turned up a few times. J is TRBJ2-2 and V is TRBV7-3; D possibly uses TRBD1 or TRBD2 (5 bases each). V shed 4 bases and J shed 6 bases, with 9 bases lying between them. The CDR3 is made up of 13 amino acids. Germline CDR1 is SGHTA and CDR2 is FQGTGA. The CDR3 DNA reads as TGTGCCAGCAGCTCTTGGGACGCCGGGGAGCTGTTTTTT. It specifies CASSSWDAGELFF. The full variable domain, rest sourced from reference TRBV7-3 and TRBJ2-2, is GAGVSQTPSNKVTEKGKYVELRCDPISGHTALYWYRQSLGQGPEFLIYFQGTGAADDSGLPNDRFFAVRPEGSVSTLKIQRTERGDSAVYLCASSSWDAGELFFGEGSRLTVL.

This clone was found a few times. The chain carries TRBV19 and TRBJ1-2; D ambiguous. The length of the CDR3 is 14 residues. Trimming removed 6 bases at V and 4 bases at J, with 15 bases between. Germline lookup yields CDR1 LNHDA and CDR2 SQIVND (reference sequence). CDR3 DNA: TGTGCCAGTAGCCCTGACGGATCCCTCTATGGCTACACCTTC. Translating it yields CASSPDGSLYGYTF.

By its share, this clone is medium-sized. J is TRBJ1-5 and V is TRBV27; D remains ambiguous. This CDR3 is built from 14 residues. Germline loops: CDR1 MNHEY, CDR2 SMNVEV (reference sequence). V lost 2 bases and J lost 7, with 12 bases in between. CDR3 region: CASSLEGRGQPQHF. The CDR3 nucleotides are TGTGCCAGCAGTTTAGAAGGGAGAGGACAGCCCCAGCATTTT.

The sample holds a few counts of this clone. As DNA, the CDR3 is TGTGCCAGCAGCTTAGATGTCGGCGAGCAGTACTTC. Its translation is CASSLDVGEQYF. J is TRBJ2-7 and V is TRBV7-3, with D uncertain. V shed 2 bases and J shed 6 bases, with 8 bases lying between them. This CDR3 is built from 12 residues. Germline V gene lookup returns CDR1 SGHTA and CDR2 FQGTGA.

V and J are TRBV19 and TRBJ2-1; 8 nucleotides line up with TRBD2. The germline CDR1 and CDR2 sequences are LNHDA and SQIVND (reference sequence). J was trimmed by 5 bases and V by 1 base; bases with no gene match: 7. This CDR3 is 16 amino acids long. The CDR3 here is CASSIGVAGYNNEQFF. The CDR3 region has the DNA TGTGCCAGTAGTATAGGGGTAGCGGGATATAACAATGAGCAGTTCTTC.

V gene TRBV30 combines with J gene TRBJ1-2; a possible D gene is TRBD1 (5 bases). The CDR3 has 15 amino acids. Germline-derived CDR1 and CDR2 are GTSNPN and SVGIG (reference sequence). V lost 4 bases, J lost 1 base, and 16 bases lay in between. The CDR3 DNA is TGTGCCTGGACGAGGTCCCCGGGGGATAACTATGGCTACACCTTC. This sequence encodes CAWTRSPGDNYGYTF.

This chain connects TRBV7-3 to TRBJ2-3; 9 nucleotides line up with TRBD2. From germline, CDR1 is SGHTA and CDR2 FQGTGA. The trim removed 3 bases at V and 7 bases at J, leaving 14 bases unmatched. The CDR3 sequence is 17 residues long. The CDR3 sequence: CASSFPPTSGPPYTQYF. CDR3 sequence (DNA): TGTGCCAGCAGCTTCCCGCCGACTAGCGGCCCCCCTTATACGCAGTATTTT.